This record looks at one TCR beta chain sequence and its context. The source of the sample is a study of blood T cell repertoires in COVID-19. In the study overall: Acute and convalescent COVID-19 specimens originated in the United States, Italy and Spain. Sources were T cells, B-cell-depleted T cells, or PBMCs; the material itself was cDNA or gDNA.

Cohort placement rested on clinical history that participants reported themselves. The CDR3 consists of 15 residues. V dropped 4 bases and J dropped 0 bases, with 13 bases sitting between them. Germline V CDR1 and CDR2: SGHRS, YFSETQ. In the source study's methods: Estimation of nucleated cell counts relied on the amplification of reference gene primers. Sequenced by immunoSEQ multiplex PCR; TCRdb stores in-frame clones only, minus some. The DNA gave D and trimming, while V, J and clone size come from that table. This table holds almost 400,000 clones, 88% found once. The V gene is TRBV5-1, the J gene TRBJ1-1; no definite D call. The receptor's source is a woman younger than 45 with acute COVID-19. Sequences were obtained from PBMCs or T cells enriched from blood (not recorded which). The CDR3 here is CASSPYGPLNTEAFF. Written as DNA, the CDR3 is TGCGCCAGCAGCCCCTATGGGCCTTTGAACACTGAAGCTTTCTTT.